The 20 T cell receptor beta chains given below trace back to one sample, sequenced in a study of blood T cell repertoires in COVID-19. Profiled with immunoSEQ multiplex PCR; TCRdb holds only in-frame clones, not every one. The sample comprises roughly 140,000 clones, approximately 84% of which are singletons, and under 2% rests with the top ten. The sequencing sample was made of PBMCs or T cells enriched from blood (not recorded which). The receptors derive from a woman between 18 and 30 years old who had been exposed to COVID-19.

DNA for the CDR3: TGTGCCAGCAGTCAACTAGCGGGAGGGTACAATGAGCAGTTCTTC. It yields the protein CASSQLAGGYNEQFF. This chain links TRBV6-4 with TRBJ2-1; TRBD2 aligns across 13 bases. The germline V gene has CDR1 MRHNA and CDR2 SNTAGT. Germline trimming cut 5 bases from V and 4 bases from J; bases unmatched to any gene: 2. The CDR3 extends over 15 amino acids.

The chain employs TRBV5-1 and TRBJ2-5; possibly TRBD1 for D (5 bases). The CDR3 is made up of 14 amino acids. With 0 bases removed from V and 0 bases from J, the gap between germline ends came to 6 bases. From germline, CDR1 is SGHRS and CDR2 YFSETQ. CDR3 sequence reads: CASSLGQYQETQYF. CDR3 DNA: TGCGCCAGCAGCTTGGGACAGTACCAAGAGACCCAGTACTTC.

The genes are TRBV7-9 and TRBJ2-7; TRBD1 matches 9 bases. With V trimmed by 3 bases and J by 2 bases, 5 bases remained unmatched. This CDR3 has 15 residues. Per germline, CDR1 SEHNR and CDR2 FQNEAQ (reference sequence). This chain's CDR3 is CASSFMDRGPYEQYF. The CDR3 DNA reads TGTGCCAGCAGCTTTATGGACAGGGGTCCCTACGAGCAGTACTTC.

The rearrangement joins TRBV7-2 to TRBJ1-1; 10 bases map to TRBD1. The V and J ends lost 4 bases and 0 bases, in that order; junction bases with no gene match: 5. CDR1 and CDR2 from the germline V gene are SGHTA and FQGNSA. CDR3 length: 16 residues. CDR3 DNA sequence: TGTGCCAGCAGCTCTCGACAGGGGGCTCTGAACACTGAAGCTTTCTTT. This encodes CASSSRQGALNTEAFF.

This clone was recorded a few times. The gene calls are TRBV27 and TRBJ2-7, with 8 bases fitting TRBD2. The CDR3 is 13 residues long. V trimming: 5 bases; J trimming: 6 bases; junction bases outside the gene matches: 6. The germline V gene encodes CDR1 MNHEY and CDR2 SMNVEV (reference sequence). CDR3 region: CASSRRGTSEQYF. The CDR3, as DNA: TGTGCCAGCAGTCGTCGTGGGACTAGCGAGCAGTACTTC.

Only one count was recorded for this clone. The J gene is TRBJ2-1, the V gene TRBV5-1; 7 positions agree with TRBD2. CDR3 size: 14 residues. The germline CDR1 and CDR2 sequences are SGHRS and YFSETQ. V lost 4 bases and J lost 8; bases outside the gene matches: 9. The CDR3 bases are TGCGCCAGCAGCCGCGGGAGTTTGCTTGATGAGCAGTTCTTC. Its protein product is CASSRGSLLDEQFF.

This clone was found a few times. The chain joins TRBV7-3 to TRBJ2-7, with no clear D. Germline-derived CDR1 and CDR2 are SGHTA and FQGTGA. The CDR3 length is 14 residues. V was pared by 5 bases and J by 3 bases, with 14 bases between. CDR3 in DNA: TGTGCCAGCAGCCAACACAAACATAACTACGAGCAGTACTTC. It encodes CASSQHKHNYEQYF.

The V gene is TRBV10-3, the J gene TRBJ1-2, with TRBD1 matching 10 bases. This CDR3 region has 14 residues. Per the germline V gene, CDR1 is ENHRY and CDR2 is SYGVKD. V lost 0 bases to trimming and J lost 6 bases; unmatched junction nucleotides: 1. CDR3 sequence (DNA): TGTGCCATCAGTGAGTCGACAGGGGGCGATGGCTACACCTTC. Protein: CAISESTGGDGYTF.

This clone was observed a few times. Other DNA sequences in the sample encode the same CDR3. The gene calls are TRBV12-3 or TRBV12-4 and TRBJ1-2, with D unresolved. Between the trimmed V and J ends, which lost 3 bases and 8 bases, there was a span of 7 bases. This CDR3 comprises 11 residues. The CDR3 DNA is TGTGCCAGCAGTTTGGGAGGGGGCTACACCTTC. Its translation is CASSLGGGYTF.

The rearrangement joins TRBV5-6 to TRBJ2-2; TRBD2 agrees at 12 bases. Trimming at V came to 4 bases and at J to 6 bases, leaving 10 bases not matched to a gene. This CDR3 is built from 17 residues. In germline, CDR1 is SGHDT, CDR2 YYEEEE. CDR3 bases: TGTGCCAGCAGCCGACTAGCGGGAGCGAGTAGGGCCGGGGAGCTGTTTTTT. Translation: CASSRLAGASRAGELFF.

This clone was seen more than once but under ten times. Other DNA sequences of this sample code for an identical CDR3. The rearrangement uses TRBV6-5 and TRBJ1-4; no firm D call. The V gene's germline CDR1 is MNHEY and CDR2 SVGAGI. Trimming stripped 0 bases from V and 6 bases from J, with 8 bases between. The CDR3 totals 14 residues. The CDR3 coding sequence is TGTGCCAGCAGTTACTCTGGTAGTGATGAAAAACTGTTTTTT. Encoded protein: CASSYSGSDEKLFF.

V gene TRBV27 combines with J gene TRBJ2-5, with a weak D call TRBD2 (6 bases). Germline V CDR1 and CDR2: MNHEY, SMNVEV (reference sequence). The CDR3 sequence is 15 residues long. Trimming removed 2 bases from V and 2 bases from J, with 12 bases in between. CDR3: CASSLTGGKQETQYF. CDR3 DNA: TGTGCCAGCAGTTTAACGGGCGGGAAGCAAGAGACCCAGTACTTC.

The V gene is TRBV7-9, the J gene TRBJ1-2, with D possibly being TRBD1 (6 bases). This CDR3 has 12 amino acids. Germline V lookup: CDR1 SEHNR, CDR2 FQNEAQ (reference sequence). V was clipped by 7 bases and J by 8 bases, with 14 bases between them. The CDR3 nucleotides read TGTGCCAGCACCAGGGGAGACGAGGGCTACACCTTC. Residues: CASTRGDEGYTF.

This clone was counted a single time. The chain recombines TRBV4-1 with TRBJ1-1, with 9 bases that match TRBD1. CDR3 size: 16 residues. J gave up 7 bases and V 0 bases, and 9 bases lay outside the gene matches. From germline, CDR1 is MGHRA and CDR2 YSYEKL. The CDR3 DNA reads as TGCGCCAGCAGCCAAGAACTACAGGGGGCGCGTCTTGAAGCTTTCTTT. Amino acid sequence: CASSQELQGARLEAFF.

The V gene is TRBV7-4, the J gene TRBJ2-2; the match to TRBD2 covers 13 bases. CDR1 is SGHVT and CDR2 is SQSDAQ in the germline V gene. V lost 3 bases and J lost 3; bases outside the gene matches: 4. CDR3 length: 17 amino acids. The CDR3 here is CASSLTSGRWDTGELFF. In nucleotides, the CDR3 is TGTGCCAGCAGCTTGACTAGCGGGAGGTGGGACACCGGGGAGCTGTTTTTT.

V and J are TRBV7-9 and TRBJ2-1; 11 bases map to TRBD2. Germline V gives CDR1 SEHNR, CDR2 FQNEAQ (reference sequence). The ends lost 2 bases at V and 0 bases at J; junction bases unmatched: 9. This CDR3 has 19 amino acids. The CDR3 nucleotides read TGTGCCAGCAGCTTATCGGTTCGAACTAGCGGGGGCTCCTACAATGAGCAGTTCTTC. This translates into CASSLSVRTSGGSYNEQFF. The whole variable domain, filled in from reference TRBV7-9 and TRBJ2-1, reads DTGVSQNPRHKITKRGQNVTFRCDPISEHNRLYWYRQTLGQGPEFLTYFQNEAQLEKSRLLSDRFSAERPKGSFSTLEIQRTEQGDSAMYLCASSLSVRTSGGSYNEQFFGPGTRLTVL.

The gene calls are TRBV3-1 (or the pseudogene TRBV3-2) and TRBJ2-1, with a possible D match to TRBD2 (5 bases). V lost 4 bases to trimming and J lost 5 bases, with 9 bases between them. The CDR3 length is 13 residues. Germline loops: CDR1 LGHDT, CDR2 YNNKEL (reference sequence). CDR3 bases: TGTGCCAGCAGCCGCGGGCCAGACAATGAGCAGTTCTTC. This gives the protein CASSRGPDNEQFF.

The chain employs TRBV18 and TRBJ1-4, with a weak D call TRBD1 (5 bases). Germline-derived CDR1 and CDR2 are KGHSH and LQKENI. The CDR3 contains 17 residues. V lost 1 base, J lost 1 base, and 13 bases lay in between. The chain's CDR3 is CASSPLGLSGTNEKLFF. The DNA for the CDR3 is TGTGCCAGCTCACCACTGGGGCTCTCGGGAACTAATGAAAAACTGTTTTTT.

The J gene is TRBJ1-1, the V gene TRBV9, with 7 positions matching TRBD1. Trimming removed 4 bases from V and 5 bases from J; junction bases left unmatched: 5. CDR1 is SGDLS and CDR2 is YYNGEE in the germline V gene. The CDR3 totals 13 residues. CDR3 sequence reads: CASSMTGRTEAFF. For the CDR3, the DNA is TGTGCCAGCAGCATGACAGGGAGGACTGAAGCTTTCTTT.

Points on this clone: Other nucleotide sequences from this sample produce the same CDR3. CDR3 protein: CASSPRTSGGYNEQFF. In DNA form, the CDR3 reads TGTGCCAGCTCACCGCGTACTAGCGGGGGGTACAATGAGCAGTTCTTC. The V call is TRBV18, the J call TRBJ2-1; 12 bases align to TRBD2. V trimming: 3 bases; J trimming: 4 bases; junction bases outside the gene matches: 4. The CDR3 contains 16 residues. Germline CDR1 reads KGHSH; CDR2 reads LQKENI.